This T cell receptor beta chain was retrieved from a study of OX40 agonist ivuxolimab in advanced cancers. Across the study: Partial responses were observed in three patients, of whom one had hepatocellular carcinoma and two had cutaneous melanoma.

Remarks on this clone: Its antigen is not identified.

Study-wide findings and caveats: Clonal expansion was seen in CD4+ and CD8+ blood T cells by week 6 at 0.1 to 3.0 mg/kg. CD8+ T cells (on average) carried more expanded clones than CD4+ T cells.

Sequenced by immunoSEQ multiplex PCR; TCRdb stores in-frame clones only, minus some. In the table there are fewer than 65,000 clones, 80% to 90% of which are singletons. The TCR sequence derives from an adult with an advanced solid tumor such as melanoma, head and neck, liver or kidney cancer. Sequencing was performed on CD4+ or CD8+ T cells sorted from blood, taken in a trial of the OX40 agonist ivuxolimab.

This chain's CDR3 is CASSLGRDNEKLFF. The CDR3 region has the DNA TGTGCCAGCAGTCTGGGGAGGGATAATGAAAAACTGTTTTTT. The chain recombines TRBV6-5 with TRBJ1-4; D remains ambiguous. Trimming cost V 5 bases and J 4 bases, with 11 bases left between them. The germline V gene encodes CDR1 MNHEY and CDR2 SVGAGI. This CDR3 comprises 14 residues.